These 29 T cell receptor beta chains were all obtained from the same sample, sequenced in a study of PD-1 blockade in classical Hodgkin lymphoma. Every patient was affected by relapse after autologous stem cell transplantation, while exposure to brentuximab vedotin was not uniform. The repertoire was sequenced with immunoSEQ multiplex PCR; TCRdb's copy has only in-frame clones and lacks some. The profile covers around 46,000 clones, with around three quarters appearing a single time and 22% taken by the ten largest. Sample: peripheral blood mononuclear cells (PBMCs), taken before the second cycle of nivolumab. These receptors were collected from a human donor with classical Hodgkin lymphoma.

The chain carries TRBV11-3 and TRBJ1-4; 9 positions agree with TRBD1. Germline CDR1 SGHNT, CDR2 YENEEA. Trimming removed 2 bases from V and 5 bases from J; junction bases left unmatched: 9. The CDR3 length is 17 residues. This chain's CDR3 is CASSLITWGQGNEKLFF. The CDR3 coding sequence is TGTGCCAGCAGCTTAATTACGTGGGGACAGGGAAATGAAAAACTGTTTTTT.

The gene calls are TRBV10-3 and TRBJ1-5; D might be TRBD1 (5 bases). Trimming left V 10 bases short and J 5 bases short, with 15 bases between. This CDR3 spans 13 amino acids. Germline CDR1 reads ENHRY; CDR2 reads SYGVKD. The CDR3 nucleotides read TGTGCCACGGGCGAGGGGAAGGATCAGCCCCAGCATTTT. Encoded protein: CATGEGKDQPQHF.

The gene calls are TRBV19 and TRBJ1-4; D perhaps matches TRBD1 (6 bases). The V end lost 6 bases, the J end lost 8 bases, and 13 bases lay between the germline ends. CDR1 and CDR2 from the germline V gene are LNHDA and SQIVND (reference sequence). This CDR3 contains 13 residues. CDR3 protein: CASSLGGGEKLFF. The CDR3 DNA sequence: TGTGCCAGTAGCTTGGGAGGGGGGGAAAAACTGTTTTTT.

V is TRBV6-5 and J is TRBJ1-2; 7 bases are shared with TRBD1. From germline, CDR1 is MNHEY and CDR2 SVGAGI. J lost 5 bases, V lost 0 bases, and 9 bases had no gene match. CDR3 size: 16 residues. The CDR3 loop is CASSYSRDSGYYGYTF. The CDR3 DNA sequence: TGTGCCAGCAGTTACTCCCGGGACAGTGGATATTATGGCTACACCTTC.

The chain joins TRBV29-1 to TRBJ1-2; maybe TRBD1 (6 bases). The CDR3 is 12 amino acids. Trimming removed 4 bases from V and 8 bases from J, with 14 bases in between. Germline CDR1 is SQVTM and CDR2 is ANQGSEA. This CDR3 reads CSVVPLRGGYTF. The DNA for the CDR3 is TGCAGCGTTGTGCCCCTCAGGGGAGGCTACACCTTC.

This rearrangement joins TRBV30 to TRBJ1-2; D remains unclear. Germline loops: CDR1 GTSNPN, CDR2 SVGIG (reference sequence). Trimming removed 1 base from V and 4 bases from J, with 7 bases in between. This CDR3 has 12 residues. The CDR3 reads CAWSAVGYGYTF. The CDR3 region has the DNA TGTGCCTGGAGTGCAGTAGGCTATGGCTACACCTTC.

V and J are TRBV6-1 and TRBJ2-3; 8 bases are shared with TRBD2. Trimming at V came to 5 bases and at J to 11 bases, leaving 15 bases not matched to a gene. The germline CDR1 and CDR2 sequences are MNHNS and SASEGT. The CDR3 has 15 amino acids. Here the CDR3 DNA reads TGTGCCAGCAGTCCAGCGGGGGCCCCGCTGGTCGGGCAGTATTTT. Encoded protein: CASSPAGAPLVGQYF.

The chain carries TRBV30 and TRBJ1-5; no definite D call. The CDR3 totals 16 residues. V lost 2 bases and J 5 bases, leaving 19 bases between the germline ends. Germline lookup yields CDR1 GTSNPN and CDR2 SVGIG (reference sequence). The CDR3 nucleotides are TGTGCCTGGAGTACCCCCCTGGGCGCAGGTGATCAGCCCCAGCATTTT. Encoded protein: CAWSTPLGAGDQPQHF. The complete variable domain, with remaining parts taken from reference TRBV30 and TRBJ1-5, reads SQTIHQWPATLVQPVGSPLSLECTVEGTSNPNLYWYRQAAGRGLQLLFYSVGIGQISSEVPQNLSASRPQDRQFILSSKKLLLSDSGFYLCAWSTPLGAGDQPQHFGDGTRLSIL.

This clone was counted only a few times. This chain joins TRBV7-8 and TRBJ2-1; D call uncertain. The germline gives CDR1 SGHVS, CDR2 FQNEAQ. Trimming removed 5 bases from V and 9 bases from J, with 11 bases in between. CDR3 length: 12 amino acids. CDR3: CASSQTIGEQFF. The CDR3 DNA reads TGTGCCAGCAGCCAGACGATCGGTGAGCAGTTCTTC. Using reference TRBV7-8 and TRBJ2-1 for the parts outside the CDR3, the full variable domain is GAGVSQSPRYKVAKRGQDVALRCDPISGHVSLFWYQQALGQGPEFLTYFQNEAQLDKSGLPSDRFFAERPEGSVSTLKIQRTQQEDSAVYLCASSQTIGEQFFGPGTRLTVL.

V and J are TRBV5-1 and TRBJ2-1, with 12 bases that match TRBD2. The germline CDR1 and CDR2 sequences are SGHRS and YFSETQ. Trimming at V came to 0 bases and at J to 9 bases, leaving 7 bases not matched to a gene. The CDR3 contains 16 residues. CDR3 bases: TGCGCCAGCAGCTTGGTGTCGGCTAGCGGGAGGGGTGAGCAGTTCTTC. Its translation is CASSLVSASGRGEQFF.

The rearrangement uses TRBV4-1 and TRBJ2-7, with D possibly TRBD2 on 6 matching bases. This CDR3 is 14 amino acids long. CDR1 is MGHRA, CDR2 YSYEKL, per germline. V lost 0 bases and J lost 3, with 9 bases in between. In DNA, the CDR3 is TGCGCCAGCAGCCAAGAGGGACTGGTCTACGAGCAGTACTTC. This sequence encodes CASSQEGLVYEQYF.

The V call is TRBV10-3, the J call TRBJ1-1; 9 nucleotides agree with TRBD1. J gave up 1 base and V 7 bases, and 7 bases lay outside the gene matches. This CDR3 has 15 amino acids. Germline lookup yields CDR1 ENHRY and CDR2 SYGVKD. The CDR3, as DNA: TGTGCCATCACTCCGGGACAGGGCACGAACACTGAAGCTTTCTTT. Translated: CAITPGQGTNTEAFF.

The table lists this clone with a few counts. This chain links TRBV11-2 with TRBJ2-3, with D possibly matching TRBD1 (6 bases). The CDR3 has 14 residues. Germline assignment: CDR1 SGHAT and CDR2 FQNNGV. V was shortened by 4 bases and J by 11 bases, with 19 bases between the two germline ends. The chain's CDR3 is CASSSGHSLGGQYF. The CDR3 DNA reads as TGTGCCAGCAGCTCGGGACACAGCTTAGGGGGGCAGTATTTT. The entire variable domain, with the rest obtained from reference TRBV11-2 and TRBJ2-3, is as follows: EAGVAQSPRYKIIEKRQSVAFWCNPISGHATLYWYQQILGQGPKLLIQFQNNGVVDDSQLPKDRFSAERLKGVDSTLKIQPAKLEDSAVYLCASSSGHSLGGQYFGPGTRLTVL.

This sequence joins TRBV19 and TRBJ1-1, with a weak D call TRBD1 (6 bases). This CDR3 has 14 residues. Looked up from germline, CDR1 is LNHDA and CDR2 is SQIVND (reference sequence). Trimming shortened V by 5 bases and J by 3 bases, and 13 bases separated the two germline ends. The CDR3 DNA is TGTGCCAGTAGTGACTACAGGGCTGACACTGAAGCTTTCTTT. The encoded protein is CASSDYRADTEAFF.

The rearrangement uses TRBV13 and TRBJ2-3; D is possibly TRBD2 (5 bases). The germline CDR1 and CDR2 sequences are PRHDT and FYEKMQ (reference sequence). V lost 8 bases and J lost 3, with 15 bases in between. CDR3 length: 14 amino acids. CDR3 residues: CASQRRGWTDTQYF. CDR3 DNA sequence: TGTGCCAGCCAGCGGCGCGGGTGGACAGATACGCAGTATTTT.

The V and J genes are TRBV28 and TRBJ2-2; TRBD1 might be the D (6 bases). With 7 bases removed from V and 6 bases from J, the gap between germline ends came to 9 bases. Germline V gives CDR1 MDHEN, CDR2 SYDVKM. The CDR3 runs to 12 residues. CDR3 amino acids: CASNREAGELFF. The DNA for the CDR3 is TGTGCCAGCAACAGGGAAGCCGGGGAGCTGTTTTTT.

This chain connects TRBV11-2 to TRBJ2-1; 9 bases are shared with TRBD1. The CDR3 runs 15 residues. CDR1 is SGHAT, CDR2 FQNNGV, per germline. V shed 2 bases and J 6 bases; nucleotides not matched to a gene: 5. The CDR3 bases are TGTGCCAGCAGCTTACGGACAGGGGTTAGCAATGAGCAGTTCTTC. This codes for CASSLRTGVSNEQFF.

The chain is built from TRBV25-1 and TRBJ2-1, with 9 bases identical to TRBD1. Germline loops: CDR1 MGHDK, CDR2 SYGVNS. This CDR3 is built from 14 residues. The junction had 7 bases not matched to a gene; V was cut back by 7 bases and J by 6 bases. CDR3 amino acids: CASNNGTGFNEQFF. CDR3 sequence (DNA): TGTGCCAGCAATAACGGGACAGGGTTCAATGAGCAGTTCTTC.

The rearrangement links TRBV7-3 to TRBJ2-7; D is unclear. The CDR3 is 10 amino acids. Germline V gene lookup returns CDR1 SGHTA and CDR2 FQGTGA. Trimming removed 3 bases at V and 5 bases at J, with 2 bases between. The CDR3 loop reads CASSLHEQYF. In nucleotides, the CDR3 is TGTGCCAGCAGCTTGCACGAGCAGTACTTC.

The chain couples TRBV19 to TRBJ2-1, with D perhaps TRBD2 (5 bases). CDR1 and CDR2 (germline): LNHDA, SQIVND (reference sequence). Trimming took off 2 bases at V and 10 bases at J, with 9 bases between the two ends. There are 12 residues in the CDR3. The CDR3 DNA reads TGTGCCAGTAGTATACTCCGAGGGGAGCAGTTCTTC. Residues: CASSILRGEQFF.

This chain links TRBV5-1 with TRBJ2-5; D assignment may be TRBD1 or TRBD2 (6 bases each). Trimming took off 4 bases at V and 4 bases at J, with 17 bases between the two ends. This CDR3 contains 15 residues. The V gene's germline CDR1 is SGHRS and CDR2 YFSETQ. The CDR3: CASSPGAGMGETQYF. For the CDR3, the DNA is TGCGCCAGCAGCCCGGGGGCAGGGATGGGAGAGACCCAGTACTTC.

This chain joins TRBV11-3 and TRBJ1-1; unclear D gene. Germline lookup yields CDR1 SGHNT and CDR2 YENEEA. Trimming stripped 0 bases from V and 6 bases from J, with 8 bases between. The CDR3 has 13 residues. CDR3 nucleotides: TGTGCCAGCAGCTTAGATCTATCAGCTGAAGCTTTCTTT. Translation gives CASSLDLSAEAFF.

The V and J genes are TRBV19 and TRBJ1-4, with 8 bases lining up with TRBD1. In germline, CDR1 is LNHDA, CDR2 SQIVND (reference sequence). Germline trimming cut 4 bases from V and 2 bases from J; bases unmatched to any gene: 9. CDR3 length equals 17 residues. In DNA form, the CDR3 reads TGTGCCAGTAGTAGATACAGGGGGGCTACGACTAATGAAAAACTGTTTTTT. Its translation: CASSRYRGATTNEKLFF.

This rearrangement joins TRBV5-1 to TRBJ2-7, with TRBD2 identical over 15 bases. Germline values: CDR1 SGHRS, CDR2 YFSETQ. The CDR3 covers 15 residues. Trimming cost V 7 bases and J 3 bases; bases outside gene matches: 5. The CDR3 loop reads CASGLAGGWVYEQYF. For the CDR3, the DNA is TGCGCCAGCGGACTAGCGGGAGGGTGGGTCTACGAGCAGTACTTC.

The chain's CDR3 is CASSEYEGGTQFF. The CDR3 DNA reads TGTGCCAGCAGTGAATACGAGGGCGGAACACAGTTCTTC. The rearrangement uses TRBV25-1 and TRBJ2-1; D perhaps matches TRBD2 (5 bases). V was trimmed by 0 bases and J by 13 bases, leaving 13 bases between them. From germline, CDR1 is MGHDK and CDR2 SYGVNS. The CDR3 runs to 13 residues.

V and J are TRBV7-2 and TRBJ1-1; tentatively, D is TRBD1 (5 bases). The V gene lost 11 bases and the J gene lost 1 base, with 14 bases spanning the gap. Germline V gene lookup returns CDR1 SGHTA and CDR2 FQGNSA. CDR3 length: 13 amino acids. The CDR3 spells CAGGGGGNTEAFF. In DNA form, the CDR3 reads TGTGCCGGGGGGGGAGGTGGGAACACTGAAGCTTTCTTT.

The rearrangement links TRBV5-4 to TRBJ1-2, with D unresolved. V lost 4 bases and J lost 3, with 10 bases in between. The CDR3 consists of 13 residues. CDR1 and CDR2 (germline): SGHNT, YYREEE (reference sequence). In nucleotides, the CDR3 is TGTGCCAGCAGCGAGGGTCTTGACTATGGCTACACCTTC. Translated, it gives CASSEGLDYGYTF.

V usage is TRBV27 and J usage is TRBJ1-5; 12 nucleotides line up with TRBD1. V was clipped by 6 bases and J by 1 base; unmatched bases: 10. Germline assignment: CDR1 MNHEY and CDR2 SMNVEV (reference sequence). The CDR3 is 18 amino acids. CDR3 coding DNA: TGTGCCAGCAGAGCACTAGGGACAGGGGGCCGCAGCAATCAGCCCCAGCATTTT. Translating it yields CASRALGTGGRSNQPQHF.

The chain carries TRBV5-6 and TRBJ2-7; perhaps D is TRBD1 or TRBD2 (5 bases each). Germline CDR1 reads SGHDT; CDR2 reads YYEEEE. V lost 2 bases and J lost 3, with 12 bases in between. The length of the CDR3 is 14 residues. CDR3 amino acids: CASSFKGPYYEQYF. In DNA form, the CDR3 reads TGTGCCAGCAGCTTTAAGGGACCATACTACGAGCAGTACTTC.